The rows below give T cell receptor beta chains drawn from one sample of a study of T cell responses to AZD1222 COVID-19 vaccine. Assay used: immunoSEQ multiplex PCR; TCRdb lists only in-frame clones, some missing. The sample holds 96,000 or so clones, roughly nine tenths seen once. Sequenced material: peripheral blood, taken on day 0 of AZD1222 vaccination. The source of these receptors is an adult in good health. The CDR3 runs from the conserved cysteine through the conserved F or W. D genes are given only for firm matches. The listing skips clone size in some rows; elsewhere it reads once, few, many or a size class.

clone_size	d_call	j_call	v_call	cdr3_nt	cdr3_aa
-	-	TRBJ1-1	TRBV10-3	TGTGCCATCAGGGGGACACGGGGGGACACTGAAGCTTTCTTT	CAIRGTRGDTEAFF
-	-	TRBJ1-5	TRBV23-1	TGCGCCAGCCTCGCGCTATATAGCAATCAGCCCCAGCATTTT	CASLALYSNQPQHF
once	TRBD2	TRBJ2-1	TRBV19	TGTGCCAGTAGTATAGAATTAGGCGGGGGGAGGGAGCAGTTCTTC	CASSIELGGGREQFF
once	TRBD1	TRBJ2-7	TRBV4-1	TGCGCCAGCAGCCAAGATGGGGGACAGCCCTACGAGCAGTACTTC	CASSQDGGQPYEQYF
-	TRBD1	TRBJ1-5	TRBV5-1	TGCGCCAGCAGCCCGGGGGGACAGATTCAGCCCCAGCATTTT	CASSPGGQIQPQHF
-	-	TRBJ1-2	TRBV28	TGTGCCAGCAGTTTATCGCATGGACCGGACGGCTACACCTTC	CASSLSHGPDGYTF
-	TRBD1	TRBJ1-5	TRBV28	TGTGCCAGCGAGGGGGCTAGCAATCAGCCCCAGCATTTT	CASEGASNQPQHF
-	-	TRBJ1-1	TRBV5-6	TGTGCCAGCAGCCCGATGAGGGAGAACACTGAAGCTTTCTTT	CASSPMRENTEAFF
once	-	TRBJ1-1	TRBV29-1	TGCAGCGTTGCGAGCTCCCATGAAGCTTTCTTT	CSVASSHEAFF
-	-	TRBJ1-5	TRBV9	TGTGCCAGCAGCGTAGGAACAGGAGTAAATCAGCCCCAGCATTTT	CASSVGTGVNQPQHF
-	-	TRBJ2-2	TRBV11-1	TGTGCCAGCCGGCGTCAGAACACCGGGGAGCTGTTTTTT	CASRRQNTGELFF
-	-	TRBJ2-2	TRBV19	TGTGCCAGTAGTATAGGGCGGGTAGCCGGGGAGCTGTTTTTT	CASSIGRVAGELFF
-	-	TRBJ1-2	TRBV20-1	TGCAGTGCTAGTAGGCAGGGTGGCGGCTACACCTTC	CSASRQGGGYTF
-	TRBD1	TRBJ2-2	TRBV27	TGTGCCAGCAGTCCCGACAGGGGTTGGAGCGGGGAGCTGTTTTTT	CASSPDRGWSGELFF
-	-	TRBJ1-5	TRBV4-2	TGTGCCAGCAGCCAAGAGGGGACAAGCAATCAGCCCCAGCATTTT	CASSQEGTSNQPQHF
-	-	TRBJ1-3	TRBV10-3	TGTGCCATCAGTCCCCAGGGGAACTCTGGAAACACCATATATTTT	CAISPQGNSGNTIYF
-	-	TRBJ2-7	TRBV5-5	TGTGCCAGCAGCTTACAGGGACCATCCTACGAGCAGTACTTC	CASSLQGPSYEQYF
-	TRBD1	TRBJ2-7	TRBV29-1	TGCAGCGGGGCGACAGGGGACGAGCAGTACTTC	CSGATGDEQYF
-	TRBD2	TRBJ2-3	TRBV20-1	TGCAGTGCTAGTGGCCTAGCGGGGGTGGGAGATACGCAGTATTTT	CSASGLAGVGDTQYF
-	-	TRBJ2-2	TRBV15	TGTGCCACCAGCCCAGAGATGGGGCCCGGGGAGCTGTTTTTT	CATSPEMGPGELFF
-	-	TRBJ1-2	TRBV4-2	TGTGCCAGCAGCCTAGAAAGGAGATCTAACTATGGCTACACCTTC	CASSLERRSNYGYTF
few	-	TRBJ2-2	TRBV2	TGTGCCAGCAGTGGACTAGTCGCCGGGGAGCTGTTTTTT	CASSGLVAGELFF
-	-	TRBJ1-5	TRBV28	TGTGCCAGCAGTTTTCGGCAGGGCCGGAATCAGCCCCAGCATTTT	CASSFRQGRNQPQHF
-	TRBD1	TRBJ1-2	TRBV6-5	TGTGCCACCATGTCCGGGACAGATGAGAACTATGGCTACACCTTC	CATMSGTDENYGYTF
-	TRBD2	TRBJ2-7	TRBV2	TGTGCCAGCAGGAAAATAGCGGGGGGCGCCTACGAGCAGTACTTC	CASRKIAGGAYEQYF
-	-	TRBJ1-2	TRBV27	TGTGCCAGCAGTTTCCAGGGGACTAACTATGGCTACACCTTC	CASSFQGTNYGYTF
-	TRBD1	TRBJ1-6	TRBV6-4	TGTGCCAGCAGTGCTTCAGGGGGCGCCGGTAATTCACCCCTCCACTTT	CASSASGGAGNSPLHF
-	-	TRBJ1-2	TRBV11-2	TGTGCCAGCAGCAAAAGAGGGGGGGGCGCCCCTAACTATGGCTACACCTTC	CASSKRGGGAPNYGYTF
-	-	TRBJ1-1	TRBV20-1	TGCAGTGCTAGTGGCAGGGGCTACACTGAAGCTTTCTTT	CSASGRGYTEAFF
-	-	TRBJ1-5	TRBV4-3	TGCGCCAGCAGCCAAGAGATAGCCACAGGGCAGCCCCAGCATTTT	CASSQEIATGQPQHF
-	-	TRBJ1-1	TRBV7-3	TGTGCCAGCAGATCGGGGAACACTGAAGCTTTCTTT	CASRSGNTEAFF
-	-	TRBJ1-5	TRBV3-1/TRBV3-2	TGTGCCAGCAGCCCCCCGGGGGGGAATCAGCCCCAGCATTTT	CASSPPGGNQPQHF
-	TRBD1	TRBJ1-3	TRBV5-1	TGCGCCAGCAGCTTGACGGGACAGTCATTCTCTGGAAACACCATATATTTT	CASSLTGQSFSGNTIYF
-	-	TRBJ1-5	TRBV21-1	TGTGCCAGCAGCAAGGGGGCAGGGAACGGGACGAGCGATCAGCCCCAGCATTTT	CASSKGAGNGTSDQPQHF